A selection of T cell receptor beta chains follows, all from one sample in a study of blood T cell repertoires in COVID-19. Assay used: immunoSEQ multiplex PCR; TCRdb lists only in-frame clones, some missing. The table has a few hundred thousand clones, over 70% seen once. Sequencing was done on a sample of PBMCs or T cells enriched from blood (not recorded which). The receptors here all came from a man aged 30 to 39 who had recovered from COVID-19. Each CDR3 is given with its conserved first and last residue. Fields, in order: V gene, CDR3 length, J gene, D gene, CDR3 protein. D genes are given only for firm matches.

v_gene: TRBV5-1
len: 15
j_gene: TRBJ2-3
d_gene: .
CDR3aa: CASAHQPGSTDTQYF

v_gene: TRBV27
len: 16
j_gene: TRBJ2-3
d_gene: TRBD2
CDR3aa: CASRHLAREGTDTQYF

v_gene: TRBV19
len: 13
j_gene: TRBJ2-5
d_gene: TRBD1
CDR3aa: CASSQGARETQYF

v_gene: TRBV7-8
len: 15
j_gene: TRBJ1-5
d_gene: TRBD1
CDR3aa: CASSRTGYSNQPQHF

v_gene: TRBV30
len: 14
j_gene: TRBJ2-7
d_gene: .
CDR3aa: CAWRTKGSRGEQYF

v_gene: TRBV5-1
len: 16
j_gene: TRBJ2-1
d_gene: .
CDR3aa: CASSLQGGGSYNEQFF

v_gene: TRBV7-9
len: 12
j_gene: TRBJ2-1
d_gene: TRBD2
CDR3aa: CAKGLTYNEQFF

v_gene: TRBV28
len: 14
j_gene: TRBJ2-2
d_gene: TRBD1
CDR3aa: CATWDRDNTGELFF

v_gene: TRBV6-5
len: 15
j_gene: TRBJ1-6
d_gene: .
CDR3aa: CASSYGPDNPSPLHF

v_gene: TRBV28
len: 16
j_gene: TRBJ1-5
d_gene: .
CDR3aa: CASSHRAGALFPPQHF

v_gene: TRBV9
len: 14
j_gene: TRBJ2-1
d_gene: .
CDR3aa: CASSQEQGYNEQFF

v_gene: TRBV27
len: 13
j_gene: TRBJ2-3
d_gene: .
CDR3aa: CASSLAGTDTQYF

v_gene: TRBV10-2
len: 13
j_gene: TRBJ2-5
d_gene: .
CDR3aa: CATNPGIQETQYF

v_gene: TRBV28
len: 14
j_gene: TRBJ1-5
d_gene: .
CDR3aa: CASSLGDNHQPQHF

v_gene: TRBV29-1
len: 14
j_gene: TRBJ2-1
d_gene: .
CDR3aa: CSAEGGDSYNEQFF

v_gene: TRBV5-1
len: 14
j_gene: TRBJ2-3
d_gene: .
CDR3aa: CASSFEQFTDTQYF

v_gene: TRBV2
len: 15
j_gene: TRBJ2-1
d_gene: TRBD2
CDR3aa: CASRSLAGGLSEQFF

v_gene: TRBV7-3
len: 16
j_gene: TRBJ2-1
d_gene: TRBD2
CDR3aa: CASSLMGLAGANEQFF

v_gene: TRBV2
len: 17
j_gene: TRBJ1-5
d_gene: TRBD1
CDR3aa: CASSGMYVVGQGQPQHF

v_gene: TRBV5-5
len: 13
j_gene: TRBJ2-2
d_gene: .
CDR3aa: CASSSVDSALLFF

v_gene: TRBV6-5
len: 16
j_gene: TRBJ1-5
d_gene: .
CDR3aa: CASSSAGTLSNQPQHF

v_gene: TRBV9
len: 19
j_gene: TRBJ1-3
d_gene: .
CDR3aa: CASSVSILDSPTSGNTIYF

v_gene: TRBV28
len: 14
j_gene: TRBJ1-5
d_gene: .
CDR3aa: CASSLLGQPRPQHF

v_gene: TRBV7-6
len: 18
j_gene: TRBJ1-1
d_gene: TRBD1
CDR3aa: CASSHLGRQGRQNTEAFF

v_gene: TRBV28
len: 16
j_gene: TRBJ2-2
d_gene: .
CDR3aa: CASSVASRGVTGELFF

v_gene: TRBV5-1
len: 15
j_gene: TRBJ2-1
d_gene: TRBD2
CDR3aa: CASSDLSGGPTEQFF

v_gene: TRBV6-6
len: 16
j_gene: TRBJ1-4
d_gene: TRBD1
CDR3aa: CASSPNGAGGYEKLFF

v_gene: TRBV7-8
len: 15
j_gene: TRBJ1-2
d_gene: TRBD1
CDR3aa: CASSETGFANYGYTF

v_gene: TRBV19
len: 14
j_gene: TRBJ2-1
d_gene: TRBD2
CDR3aa: CASFPGPGGNEQFF

v_gene: TRBV2
len: 15
j_gene: TRBJ1-6
d_gene: .
CDR3aa: CASSEIQQGNSPLHF

v_gene: TRBV5-1
len: 14
j_gene: TRBJ1-1
d_gene: .
CDR3aa: CASSLLATNTEAFF

v_gene: TRBV6-5
len: 15
j_gene: TRBJ2-7
d_gene: .
CDR3aa: CASGSVGSSSYEQYF

v_gene: TRBV12-3/TRBV12-4
len: 11
j_gene: TRBJ2-5
d_gene: .
CDR3aa: CASSRGETQYF

v_gene: TRBV7-9
len: 14
j_gene: TRBJ1-1
d_gene: TRBD1
CDR3aa: CASSSRDRNTEAFF

v_gene: TRBV19
len: 18
j_gene: TRBJ1-3
d_gene: .
CDR3aa: CASSIDLEGRIPGNTIYF

v_gene: TRBV3-1/TRBV3-2
len: 16
j_gene: TRBJ2-2
d_gene: TRBD2
CDR3aa: CASSQVAGGPTGELFF

v_gene: TRBV28
len: 15
j_gene: TRBJ2-1
d_gene: TRBD2
CDR3aa: CASSSGGASYNEQFF